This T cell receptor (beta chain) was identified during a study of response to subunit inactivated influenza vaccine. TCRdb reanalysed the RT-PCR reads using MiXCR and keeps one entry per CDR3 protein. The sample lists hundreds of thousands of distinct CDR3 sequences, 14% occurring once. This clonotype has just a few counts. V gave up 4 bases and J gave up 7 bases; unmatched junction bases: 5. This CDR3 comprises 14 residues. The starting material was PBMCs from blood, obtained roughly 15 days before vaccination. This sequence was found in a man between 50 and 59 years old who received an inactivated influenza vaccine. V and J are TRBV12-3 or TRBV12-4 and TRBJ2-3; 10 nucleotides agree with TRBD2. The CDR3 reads CASSSSGSGHTQYF. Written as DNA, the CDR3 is TGTGCCAGCAGTTCTAGCGGGAGCGGGCATACGCAGTATTTT.